This TCR beta chain is from a study of CD8 T cells in Susac syndrome. Points from the study as a whole: Only a relatively small number of individuals were included in the TCR sequencing and HLA analysis.

From blood CD8+ and CD4+ T cells, the TCR beta chain was sequenced. Negative isolation was used for CD8+ and CD4+ T cells and FACS enrichment for TEMRA cells. It was with random hexamers that roughly 0.45 to 1 ug RNA was reverse transcribed. Amplification of TCR beta CDR3 used immunoSEQ multiplex PCR across 54 Vbeta and 13 Jbeta. One entry per CDR3 protein results from TCRdb running MiXCR on the immunoSEQ multiplex PCR reads. The sample holds about 290,000 distinct CDR3 sequences, 89% seen once. J lost 5 bases, V lost 4 bases, and 8 bases had no gene match. The CDR3 length is 14 residues. The germline V gene encodes CDR1 SGHDT and CDR2 YYEEEE. Notes on this clonotype: Its matching antigen is unknown.

The chain links TRBV5-6 to TRBJ2-7; 8 nucleotides align to TRBD1. This TCR was recovered from a human donor with multiple sclerosis. What was sequenced was CD8+ T cells from PBMCs. CDR3 sequence: CASSLIRGQDEQYF. CDR3 coding DNA: TGTGCCAGCAGCCTTATCAGGGGGCAGGACGAGCAGTACTTC.